This TCR beta chain was observed in a study of cytomegalovirus exposure and HLA in healthy donors. Background on the study: The same platform was used for the 110 or so validation repertoires and the approximately 700 first-cohort repertoires, a later analysis reported. Study-wide results and limits: Confirmation in vitro established that a few CMV-associated chains were specific for CMV antigens.

This table comes from immunoSEQ multiplex PCR, and its TCRdb copy is limited to in-frame clones, with some not included. The sample includes 130,000 to 150,000 clones, about 91% of them seen just once. For this clone: Its antigen is not identified.

These donors were members of the approximately 110-subject validation cohort, a group separate from the roughly 670-subject first cohort. Trimming at V came to 5 bases and at J to 13 bases, leaving 19 bases not matched to a gene. The CDR3 is made up of 16 amino acids. Germline V CDR1 and CDR2: SGHAT, FQNNGV. Input material: PBMCs. The chain couples TRBV11-2 to TRBJ2-2, with 7 positions matching TRBD2. This clonotype was obtained from a woman under 30 in good health and CMV-seropositive. The CDR3 protein is CASSPRGLADLGVLFF. CDR3 sequence (DNA): TGTGCCAGCAGCCCCAGAGGGCTAGCGGACCTCGGTGTGCTGTTTTTT.